A selection of T cell receptor beta chains follows, all from one sample in a study of chemoradiotherapy in HPV16-positive cancers. Clones were sequenced by immunoSEQ multiplex PCR, and TCRdb holds only the in-frame ones, with some missing. Here the sample spans 30,000 to 40,000 clones, around 89% being singletons. The specimen comprised blood, sampled from a patient who underwent chemoradiotherapy. The receptors were sampled from a human donor with HPV-associated anogenital cancer. CDR3s include the opening cysteine and the closing phenylalanine or tryptophan. D genes are given only for firm matches. Only some rows state a clone size, as once, few, many or a class for expanded clones.

v_call,d_call,j_call,clone_size,cdr3_nt,cdr3_aa
TRBV7-2,.,TRBJ1-6,.,TGTGCCAGCAGCTTAGAGGCAGGGATTGGCTCACCCCTCCACTTT,CASSLEAGIGSPLHF
TRBV2,TRBD1,TRBJ1-1,.,TGTGCCAGCAGGACAGGGGAAAACACTGAAGCTTTCTTT,CASRTGENTEAFF
TRBV9,.,TRBJ1-4,.,TGTGCCAGCAGCGCGGGGGGAACTAATGAAAAACTGTTTTTT,CASSAGGTNEKLFF
TRBV7-2,.,TRBJ2-1,.,TGTGCCAGCAGCTTAGCGTCGGAGATCTACAATGAGCAGTTCTTC,CASSLASEIYNEQFF
TRBV10-1,.,TRBJ2-7,once,TGCGCCAGCAGTGATCCAGGGGATGTATACGAGCAGTACTTC,CASSDPGDVYEQYF
TRBV5-1,TRBD2,TRBJ2-2,.,TGCGCCAGCAGTGGGACTAGGAAGGTCGGGGAGCTGTTTTTT,CASSGTRKVGELFF
TRBV27,TRBD1,TRBJ2-7,.,TGTGCCAGCAGTTCCGGGACAGGGCCGTACGAGCAGTACTTC,CASSSGTGPYEQYF
TRBV30,.,TRBJ2-7,once,TGTGCCTGGATGGAGGGAGACGAGCAGTACTTC,CAWMEGDEQYF
TRBV4-3,.,TRBJ2-3,.,TGCGCCAGCAGCCAAGACTTTGGGTTCAGCAACGCAGATACGCAGTATTTT,CASSQDFGFSNADTQYF
TRBV30,.,TRBJ1-4,.,TGTGCCTGGAGTGGGGAAGGGGGAACTAATGAAAAACTGTTTTTT,CAWSGEGGTNEKLFF
TRBV7-9,TRBD1,TRBJ1-1,.,TGTGCCAGCAGACCGACAGGGGGTTTGGCTGAAGCTTTCTTT,CASRPTGGLAEAFF
TRBV6-1,.,TRBJ2-7,.,TGTGCCAGCAGGGCCCGACCCTCCTACGAGCAGTACTTC,CASRARPSYEQYF
TRBV4-3,.,TRBJ1-4,.,TGCGCCAGCAGCCCCCATGTGGACTCTTCAACTAATGAAAAACTGTTTTTT,CASSPHVDSSTNEKLFF
TRBV5-1,.,TRBJ2-6,.,TGCGCCAGCAGCGCGGGGCCAGGCGGGGCCAACGTCCTGACTTTC,CASSAGPGGANVLTF
TRBV7-3,.,TRBJ2-7,.,TGTGCCAGCGCCAACAGATACGAGCAGTACTTC,CASANRYEQYF
TRBV11-2,TRBD1,TRBJ2-3,.,TGTGCCAGCAGCAGGACAGGAGTGAGCACAGATACGCAGTATTTT,CASSRTGVSTDTQYF
TRBV6-1,TRBD1,TRBJ1-5,.,TGTGCCAGCAGTGCTCAGGACAGGGGGTGGGAGCCCCAGCATTTT,CASSAQDRGWEPQHF
TRBV27,.,TRBJ2-1,.,TGTGCCAGCAGCCGATTCCCCCAGGGAGTAGTTAACAATGAGCAGTTCTTC,CASSRFPQGVVNNEQFF
TRBV19,.,TRBJ2-5,.,TGTGCCAGTAGGGTCCCTGGACAACAAGAGACCCAGTACTTC,CASRVPGQQETQYF
TRBV19,.,TRBJ2-2,.,TGTGCCAGTAGTATGGTTTGGGTTACCGGGGAGCTGTTTTTT,CASSMVWVTGELFF
TRBV5-6,.,TRBJ2-7,.,TGTGCCACCACCCGCGGCTCCTACGAGCAGTACTTC,CATTRGSYEQYF
TRBV6-6,.,TRBJ1-3,once,TGTGCCAGCAGCGCCCCCCAGGTCTCTGGAAACACCATATATTTT,CASSAPQVSGNTIYF
TRBV5-1,.,TRBJ2-7,.,TGCGCCAGCAGCTTGGCGGGCATGACCTACGAGCAGTACTTC,CASSLAGMTYEQYF
TRBV11-3,TRBD1,TRBJ2-7,.,TGTGCCAGCAGCTTAGGAGGGGGCCAGGACGAGCAGTACTTC,CASSLGGGQDEQYF
TRBV12-5,.,TRBJ2-7,.,TGTGCTAGTGGCGTGGACGGGAGCTCCTACGAGCAGTACTTC,CASGVDGSSYEQYF
TRBV5-1,.,TRBJ1-1,.,TGCGCCAGCAGCCCCGGATCCTCCTCCGGGGTAGAAGCTTTCTTT,CASSPGSSSGVEAFF
TRBV19,TRBD1,TRBJ2-3,.,TGTGCCAGTAGTCCCGGACAGGGAGATACGCAGTATTTT,CASSPGQGDTQYF
TRBV5-5,TRBD1,TRBJ1-3,few,TGTGCCAGCAGCTTGGGGCGACAGGGGGAAGGAAACACCATATATTTT,CASSLGRQGEGNTIYF
TRBV4-1,.,TRBJ1-2,few,TGCGCCAGCAGCCAAGGGGGGGCTCCATACTATGGCTACACCTTC,CASSQGGAPYYGYTF
TRBV5-1,TRBD1,TRBJ2-2,.,TGCGCCAGCAGCCGCGGACAGGGTACCGCCGGGGAGCTGTTTTTT,CASSRGQGTAGELFF
TRBV9,TRBD1,TRBJ2-3,.,TGTGCCAGCAGCCCCACCCTCTCCGGGACAGGGGTTACAGATACGCAGTATTTT,CASSPTLSGTGVTDTQYF
TRBV27,.,TRBJ2-3,.,TGTGCCAGCAGTTTACTGAGCACAGATACGCAGTATTTT,CASSLLSTDTQYF
TRBV30,TRBD1,TRBJ1-3,.,TGTGCCTGGAACCTACGGGACAGGTCTTCGGGAAACACCATATATTTT,CAWNLRDRSSGNTIYF
TRBV5-1,.,TRBJ2-5,few,TGCGCCAGCAGCTTGGCCGTGGTAGGAGGCAGAGAGACCCAGTACTTC,CASSLAVVGGRETQYF
TRBV30,.,TRBJ1-1,.,TGTGCCTGGACTCGGGCCGCCGCTTACACTGAAGCTTTCTTT,CAWTRAAAYTEAFF
TRBV29-1,TRBD2,TRBJ2-7,.,TGCAGCTTCCTCCTTAGCGGGAGCTCCTACGAGCAGTACTTC,CSFLLSGSSYEQYF
TRBV7-7,.,TRBJ2-2,.,TGTGCTAGCAGCTTAAGGGGCGGGGAGCTGTTTTTT,CASSLRGGELFF
TRBV19,.,TRBJ2-5,.,TGTGCCAGTAGTAATTATCGGGGCAGTCTTAGGCAAGAGACCCAGTACTTC,CASSNYRGSLRQETQYF
TRBV6-6,.,TRBJ1-1,.,TGTGCCAGCAGTTACGGGGAAAAGGCTGAAGCTTTCTTT,CASSYGEKAEAFF
TRBV7-2,.,TRBJ1-3,.,TGTGCCAGCAGCCTCGGACAGCCAGGAAACACCATATATTTT,CASSLGQPGNTIYF
TRBV5-5,.,TRBJ2-7,.,TGTGCCAGCAGCCTTGCGTCGAGCTCCTACGAGCAGTACTTC,CASSLASSSYEQYF
TRBV19,TRBD1,TRBJ1-5,.,TGTGCCAGTACTAACGACGGGACAGGGGGAATCTCGGGGCATCAGCCCCAGCATTTT,CASTNDGTGGISGHQPQHF
TRBV6-5,TRBD1,TRBJ2-3,.,TGTGCCAGCACCAGGGACAGTACTAGCACAGATACGCAGTATTTT,CASTRDSTSTDTQYF
TRBV11-1,TRBD2,TRBJ2-5,.,TGTGCCAGCAGCTTAGCGCTAGCGGGAGAGGAGACCCAGTACTTC,CASSLALAGEETQYF
TRBV5-4,TRBD2,TRBJ2-1,.,TGTGCCAGCAGCACCCCTAGCGGGGGGCTAGACAATGAGCAGTTCTTC,CASSTPSGGLDNEQFF
TRBV7-9,TRBD1,TRBJ2-1,.,TGTGCCAGCAGCTTAGCGAGGGCAGGGGGTCATGAGCAGTTCTTC,CASSLARAGGHEQFF
TRBV6-1,.,TRBJ2-7,.,TGTGCCGGAAAGCCGAGCGACAGCTACGAGCAGTACTTC,CAGKPSDSYEQYF
TRBV7-8,TRBD2,TRBJ2-5,once,TGTGCCAGCAGCTTTGTAGGACTAGCGGGGCAAGAGACCCAGTACTTC,CASSFVGLAGQETQYF
TRBV30,.,TRBJ1-2,.,TGTGCCTGGAGTGTACAAGGGGAGGGATTTGGCTACACCTTC,CAWSVQGEGFGYTF
TRBV7-9,.,TRBJ1-3,.,TGTGCCAGTAATGCCGGGCTCTCTGGAAACACCATATATTTT,CASNAGLSGNTIYF
TRBV9,TRBD1,TRBJ2-7,.,TGTGCCAGCAGCCCGACAGGGAACGAGCAGTACTTC,CASSPTGNEQYF
TRBV19,TRBD1,TRBJ1-2,.,TGTGCCAGTAGTCCCCGGACAGGGACCTATGGCTACACCTTC,CASSPRTGTYGYTF
TRBV7-2,.,TRBJ1-1,once,TGTGCCAGCAGCCCCCGATACAGGAACACTGAAGCTTTCTTT,CASSPRYRNTEAFF
TRBV9,TRBD2,TRBJ2-5,.,TGTGCCAGCAGCGCGATGATAGCGGGAGGGCAAGAGACCCAGTACTTC,CASSAMIAGGQETQYF
TRBV18,.,TRBJ2-5,.,TGTGCCAGCTCACCAAAATCGACTAGTGAAGAGACCCAGTACTTC,CASSPKSTSEETQYF
TRBV27,.,TRBJ2-3,.,TGTGCCACCGTGGGCCTCATCACAGATACGCAGTATTTT,CATVGLITDTQYF
TRBV12-5,.,TRBJ1-1,.,TGTGCTAGTGGTTTGGGACCCATGAACACTGAAGCTTTCTTT,CASGLGPMNTEAFF
TRBV4-3,.,TRBJ2-3,.,TGCGCCAGCAGCCCCGGACGGAGCACAGATACGCAGTATTTT,CASSPGRSTDTQYF
TRBV5-4,TRBD2,TRBJ2-1,.,TGTGCCAGCAGCCTACCGGGGGGACTAGCGGGTTACAATGAGCAGTTCTTC,CASSLPGGLAGYNEQFF
TRBV9,TRBD2,TRBJ2-3,.,TGTGCCAGCAGCGTAGGACTAGCGGAGGTTTTCGGTACGCAGTATTTT,CASSVGLAEVFGTQYF